This T cell receptor beta chain was captured by sequencing in a study of T-cell reconstitution after alpha-beta-depleted transplantation in children. There are many counts of this clonotype. The CDR3 runs to 15 residues. From germline, CDR1 is MNHEY and CDR2 SVGEGT. V gave up 8 bases and J gave up 8 bases, with 21 bases separating them. Unique molecular identifiers were used to barcode this TCRbeta library. TCRdb re-derived calls from the PCR reads in MiXCR, one entry per CDR3 protein. The sample comprises around 500,000 distinct CDR3 sequences, roughly an eighth of which are singletons, and less than 6.5% rests with the top ten.

This chain connects TRBV6-2 or TRBV6-3 to TRBJ2-2; TRBD1 or TRBD2 may be the D gene (6 bases each). Sample: PBMCs from the stem cell graft donor, taken from the stem cell graft. The TCR originated in a human donor who donated a stem cell graft to a child with combined immunodeficiency. The CDR3 here is CASLPEEGDVGELFF. As DNA, the CDR3 is TGTGCCAGCCTCCCAGAGGAGGGGGACGTGGGGGAGCTGTTTTTT.